This passage covers 16 T cell receptor beta chains from one sample sequenced in a study of T cells in Graves' hyperthyroidism and ophthalmopathy. TCR beta CDR3 sequences were amplified from RNA transcripts. RT-PCR in the first round (using the HTBI primer set) targeted the TCR CDR3. Each CDR3 protein is one row after TCRdb ran MiXCR on the multiplex PCR reads. The sample includes 330,000 or so distinct CDR3 sequences, 15% to 20% of them seen just once. Source material: blood. All receptors come from a middle-aged woman with Graves' ophthalmopathy.

This clonotype has ten or more counts. J is TRBJ2-5 and V is TRBV4-1; D is ambiguous. The CDR3 has 12 residues. Germline V gene lookup returns CDR1 MGHRA and CDR2 YSYEKL. V lost 0 bases and J 7 bases, leaving 6 bases between the germline ends. In DNA form, the CDR3 reads TGCGCCAGCAGCCAAGATAAGGGGACCCAGTACTTC. It yields the protein CASSQDKGTQYF.

This clonotype was counted ten times or more. The genes are TRBV15 and TRBJ2-7; 8 bases line up with TRBD1. Trimming removed 1 base from V and 9 bases from J; junction bases left unmatched: 5. Germline values: CDR1 LNHNV, CDR2 YYDKDF (reference sequence). CDR3 length: 13 residues. The CDR3 DNA follows: TGTGCCACCAGCAGAGGACTACAGGGGGGGCAGTACTTC. Protein sequence: CATSRGLQGGQYF.

This clonotype was picked up many times. The rearrangement uses TRBV6-5 and TRBJ2-7; no clear D gene. V was cut by 5 bases and J by 2 bases, with 13 bases left in between. The CDR3 covers 14 residues. CDR1 and CDR2 from the germline V gene are MNHEY and SVGAGI. The CDR3 sequence: CASSTDGWAYEQYF. CDR3 nucleotide sequence: TGTGCCAGCAGTACAGACGGCTGGGCCTACGAGCAGTACTTC.

This clonotype was detected ten times or more. J is TRBJ1-3 and V is TRBV5-1, with a possible D match to TRBD1 (5 bases). V lost 0 bases and J 2 bases, leaving 12 bases between the germline ends. The germline gives CDR1 SGHRS, CDR2 YFSETQ. The CDR3 contains 16 residues. This CDR3 reads CASSLVAGRTGNTIYF. Here the CDR3 DNA reads TGCGCCAGCAGCTTGGTTGCAGGGCGGACTGGAAACACCATATATTTT.

This clonotype was seen ten or more times. The chain is built from TRBV6-2 or TRBV6-3 and TRBJ2-1; 7 bases map to TRBD2. The CDR3 is 16 amino acids. Unmatched junction bases numbered 9, after V lost 1 base and J lost 6 bases. Per germline, CDR1 MNHEY and CDR2 SVGEGT. Here the CDR3 DNA reads TGTGCCAGCAGTTACTGGGGCGGGAGTGTACCCAATGAGCAGTTCTTC. It specifies CASSYWGGSVPNEQFF.

This clonotype was counted ten times or more. This chain uses TRBV29-1 with TRBJ2-7; 7 nucleotides agree with TRBD2. The CDR3 covers 14 residues. The germline CDR1 and CDR2 sequences are SQVTM and ANQGSEA. V shed 4 bases, J shed 3 bases, and the junction held 9 bases outside the gene matches. CDR3 sequence (DNA): TGCAGCGTTGGTGGGGGAGGACTAGGCTACGAGCAGTACTTC. Translating it yields CSVGGGGLGYEQYF.

This clonotype was picked up many times. The rearrangement uses TRBV27 and TRBJ2-5, with 9 bases lining up with TRBD2. The CDR3 has 16 residues. The J segment lost 5 bases and the V segment lost 5 bases, leaving 12 bases of the junction unmatched. Germline CDR1 and CDR2: MNHEY and SMNVEV (reference sequence). The CDR3 DNA reads as TGTGCCAGCAGTATAACCAGAGCGGGAGGTTGGGAGACCCAGTACTTC. Residues: CASSITRAGGWETQYF.

This clonotype was seen repeatedly, ten times or more. The rearrangement joins TRBV5-4 to TRBJ2-6; 9 bases fit TRBD2. The CDR3 is 19 residues long. The V gene end was trimmed by 0 bases and the J gene end by 1 base; junction bases not matched to a gene: 8. CDR1 and CDR2 from the germline V gene are SGHNT and YYREEE (reference sequence). The CDR3 sequence: CASSLALAGVWSGANVLTF. CDR3 coding DNA: TGTGCCAGCAGCTTGGCGTTAGCGGGAGTCTGGTCTGGGGCCAACGTCCTGACTTTC.

This clonotype has at least ten counts. The rearrangement uses TRBV6-5 and TRBJ2-7, with D unresolved. From germline, CDR1 is MNHEY and CDR2 SVGAGI. The V gene lost 5 bases and the J gene lost 7 bases, with 9 bases spanning the gap. The CDR3 spans 11 residues. The CDR3 region has the DNA TGTGCCAGCAGTACCCCTATTGAGCAGTACTTC. Encoded protein: CASSTPIEQYF.

This clonotype showed up many times. The chain couples TRBV30 to TRBJ1-1; tentative D call: TRBD1 (5 bases). V lost 4 bases to trimming and J lost 7 bases, with 19 bases between them. There are 14 residues in the CDR3. The germline CDR1 and CDR2 sequences are GTSNPN and SVGIG (reference sequence). The CDR3 sequence is CAWNPRGVRGEAFF. In DNA, the CDR3 is TGTGCCTGGAATCCAAGGGGCGTACGCGGTGAAGCTTTCTTT. Looking up the rest from reference TRBV30 and TRBJ1-1 gives the full variable domain: SQTIHQWPATLVQPVGSPLSLECTVEGTSNPNLYWYRQAAGRGLQLLFYSVGIGQISSEVPQNLSASRPQDRQFILSSKKLLLSDSGFYLCAWNPRGVRGEAFFGQGTRLTVV.

This clonotype was seen ten or more times. The rearrangement links TRBV11-2 to TRBJ2-7; 11 bases match TRBD2. V lost 5 bases to trimming and J lost 5 bases; unmatched junction nucleotides: 8. The CDR3 consists of 15 residues. Germline-derived CDR1 and CDR2 are SGHAT and FQNNGV. CDR3 region: CASSETSGSSDEQYF. The CDR3 bases are TGTGCCAGCAGCGAAACTAGCGGGAGTTCGGACGAGCAGTACTTC. The full variable domain, with the rest looked up from reference TRBV11-2 and TRBJ2-7, is EAGVAQSPRYKIIEKRQSVAFWCNPISGHATLYWYQQILGQGPKLLIQFQNNGVVDDSQLPKDRFSAERLKGVDSTLKIQPAKLEDSAVYLCASSETSGSSDEQYFGPGTRLTVT.

This clonotype was counted ten times or more. The rearrangement links TRBV2 to TRBJ2-7, with D hard to call. This CDR3 region has 15 residues. Germline CDR1 SNHLY, CDR2 FYNNEI. The germline V and J ends were trimmed by 6 bases and 0 bases, with 15 bases remaining between them. CDR3 nucleotide sequence: TGTGCCAGCAGCCGTACCCGGACGGTCTCCTACGAGCAGTACTTC. Residues: CASSRTRTVSYEQYF.

This clonotype was counted ten times or more. V is TRBV19 and J is TRBJ1-5; 11 bases agree with TRBD1. V was clipped by 5 bases and J by 2 bases; unmatched bases: 8. The CDR3 is 17 amino acids. Germline V gene sequence: CDR1 LNHDA, CDR2 SQIVND (reference sequence). The chain's CDR3 is CASSPRTGGKGNQPQHF. The CDR3 DNA sequence: TGTGCCAGTAGTCCAAGGACAGGGGGCAAGGGCAATCAGCCCCAGCATTTT.

This clonotype was counted ten times or more. The chain couples TRBV14 to TRBJ1-1; D is possibly TRBD1 (5 bases). The CDR3 spans 16 residues. Trimming removed 1 base from V and 2 bases from J, with 14 bases in between. The V gene's germline CDR1 is SGHDN and CDR2 FVKESK. CDR3 sequence (DNA): TGTGCCAGCAGCCAAGTCCAGGGAAGAAGAAACACTGAAGCTTTCTTT. Translation: CASSQVQGRRNTEAFF.

This clonotype occurred many times. In DNA, the CDR3 is TGCAGTGCTACGGGACAGGGGGCGCGGTATAGCAATCAGCCCCAGCATTTT. Translated, it gives CSATGQGARYSNQPQHF. The V call is TRBV20-1, the J call TRBJ1-5; the match to TRBD1 covers 12 bases. CDR1 and CDR2 from the germline V gene are DFQATT and SNEGSKA (reference sequence). V was clipped by 4 bases and J by 0 bases; unmatched bases: 7. This CDR3 spans 17 amino acids.

This clonotype appeared many times. Here the CDR3 reads CASSELGGAESQETQYF. The CDR3 region has the DNA TGTGCCAGCAGTGAATTGGGTGGAGCAGAATCTCAAGAGACCCAGTACTTC. The chain has TRBV25-1 and TRBJ2-5; D not resolved. CDR1 and CDR2 (germline): MGHDK, SYGVNS. CDR3 length: 17 residues. Between the trimmed V and J ends, which lost 1 base and 2 bases, there was a span of 17 bases.